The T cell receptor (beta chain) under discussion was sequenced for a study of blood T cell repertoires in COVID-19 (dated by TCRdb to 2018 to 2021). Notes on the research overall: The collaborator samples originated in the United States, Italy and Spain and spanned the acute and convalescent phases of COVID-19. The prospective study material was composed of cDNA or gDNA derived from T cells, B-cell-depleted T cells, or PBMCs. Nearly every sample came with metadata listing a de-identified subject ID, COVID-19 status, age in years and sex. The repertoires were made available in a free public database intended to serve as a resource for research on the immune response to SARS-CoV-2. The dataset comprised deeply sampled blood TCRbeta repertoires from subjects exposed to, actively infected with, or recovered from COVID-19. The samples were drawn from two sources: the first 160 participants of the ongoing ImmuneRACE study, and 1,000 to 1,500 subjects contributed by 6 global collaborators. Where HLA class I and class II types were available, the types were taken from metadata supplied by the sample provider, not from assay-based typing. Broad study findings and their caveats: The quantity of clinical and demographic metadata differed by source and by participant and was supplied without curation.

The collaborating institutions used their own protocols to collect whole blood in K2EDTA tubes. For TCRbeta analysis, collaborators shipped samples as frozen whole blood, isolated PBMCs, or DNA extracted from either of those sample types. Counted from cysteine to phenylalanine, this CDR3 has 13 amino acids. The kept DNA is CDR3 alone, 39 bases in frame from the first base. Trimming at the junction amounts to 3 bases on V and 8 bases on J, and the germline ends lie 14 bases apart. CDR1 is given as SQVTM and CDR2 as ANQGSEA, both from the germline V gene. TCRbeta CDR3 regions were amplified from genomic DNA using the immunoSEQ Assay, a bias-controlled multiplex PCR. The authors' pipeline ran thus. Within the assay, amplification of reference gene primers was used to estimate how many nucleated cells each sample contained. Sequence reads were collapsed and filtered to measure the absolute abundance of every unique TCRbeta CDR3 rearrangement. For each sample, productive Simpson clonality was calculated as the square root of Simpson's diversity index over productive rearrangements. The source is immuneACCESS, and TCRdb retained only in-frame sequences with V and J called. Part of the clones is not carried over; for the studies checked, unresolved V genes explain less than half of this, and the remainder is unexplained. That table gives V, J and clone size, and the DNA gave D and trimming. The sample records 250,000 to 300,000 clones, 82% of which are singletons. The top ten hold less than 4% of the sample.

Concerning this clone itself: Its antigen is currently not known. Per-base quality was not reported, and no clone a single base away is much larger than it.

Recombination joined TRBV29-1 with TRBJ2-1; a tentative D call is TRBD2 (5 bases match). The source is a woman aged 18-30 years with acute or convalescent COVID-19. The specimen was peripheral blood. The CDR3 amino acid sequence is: CSVERSAGDEQFF. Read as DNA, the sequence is TGCAGCGTTGAGCGGAGCGCGGGTGATGAGCAGTTCTTC.